The present entry profiles one TCR beta chain with its context. Random hexamers were used to reverse transcribe the RNA input (roughly 0.5 to 1 ug). MiXCR, applied by TCRdb to the immunoSEQ multiplex PCR reads, yields one record per CDR3 protein. The table lists 130,000 to 150,000 distinct CDR3 sequences, 94% of them singletons, with roughly 0.083% in the top ten. The data originate from a study of CD8 T cells in Susac syndrome. Germline CDR1 and CDR2: MDHEN and SYDVKM. CDR3 length: 14 amino acids. Trimming cost V 4 bases and J 4 bases; bases outside gene matches: 6. This chain connects TRBV28 to TRBJ1-2, with 7 nucleotides matching TRBD1. The TCR comes from a human donor in good health. Sample: CD4+ T cells from PBMCs. Written as DNA, the CDR3 is TGTGCCAGCAGTTCGACAGGGTTCCTCTATGGCTACACCTTC. Translated, it gives CASSSTGFLYGYTF.